A selection of T cell receptor beta chains follows, all from one sample in a study of T cells in Graves' hyperthyroidism and ophthalmopathy. TCRdb re-called the multiplex PCR reads with MiXCR, one entry per CDR3 protein. This repertoire shows 250,000 to 300,000 distinct CDR3 sequences, just over 14% found once; its top ten account for about an eighth. Sequencing input: blood. These receptors all stem from a woman between 40 and 50 years old with Graves' hyperthyroidism that later progressed to Graves' ophthalmopathy. Both conserved end residues are part of each CDR3. Fields, in order: clone size, J gene, V gene, D gene, CDR3 protein, CDR3 DNA. D genes are given only for firm matches. Expanded clones get a size class; other rows say once, few or many, or leave the size out.

>many|TRBJ2-1|TRBV27|TRBD2
CASSLQREYNEQFF
TGTGCCAGCAGTTTGCAGCGGGAGTACAATGAGCAGTTCTTC
>many|TRBJ2-7|TRBV30|TRBD1
CAWSGLDRGSVQYF
TGTGCCTGGAGTGGCCTGGACAGGGGTAGTGTGCAGTACTTC
>many|TRBJ2-5|TRBV28|.
CASSPPRGKETQYF
TGTGCCAGCAGCCCACCTAGGGGGAAAGAGACCCAGTACTTC
>many|TRBJ1-6|TRBV10-3|.
CAISDSTGHNSPLHF
TGTGCCATCAGTGATTCGACAGGACATAATTCACCCCTCCACTTT
>many|TRBJ2-7|TRBV28|TRBD1
CASSFGGTGGHYEQYF
TGTGCCAGCAGTTTTGGGGGGACAGGGGGGCACTACGAGCAGTACTTC
>many|TRBJ2-3|TRBV15|.
CATSRGGLDRTDTQYF
TGTGCCACCAGCAGAGGGGGCCTGGACCGCACAGATACGCAGTATTTT
>.|TRBJ2-7|TRBV30|TRBD2
CAWTAGRDYEQYF
TGTGCCTGGACCGCCGGGAGGGACTACGAGCAGTACTTC
>many|TRBJ2-6|TRBV20-1|.
CSARDGFSGANVLTF
TGCAGTGCTAGAGACGGGTTCTCGGGGGCCAACGTCCTGACTTTC
>many|TRBJ1-2|TRBV5-5|TRBD1
CASSLVGTGGSNNYGYTF
TGTGCCAGCAGCTTGGTGGGGACAGGGGGCTCCAATAACTATGGCTACACCTTC
>.|TRBJ1-1|TRBV20-1|.
CSAIPGQNTEAFF
TGCAGTGCTATCCCGGGACAGAACACTGAAGCTTTCTTT
>many|TRBJ2-5|TRBV5-6|TRBD1
CASSFTAGQGEGRGETQYF
TGTGCCAGCAGCTTTACCGCAGGACAGGGCGAGGGCCGGGGTGAGACCCAGTACTTC
>.|TRBJ2-7|TRBV6-1|TRBD2
CASRRLAGVSSSYEQYF
TGTGCCAGCAGGAGACTAGCGGGAGTTTCTTCCTCCTACGAGCAGTACTTC
>many|TRBJ2-1|TRBV3-1|.
CASSPGRSRDSPRYNEQFF
TGTGCCAGCAGCCCCGGCAGATCACGGGACTCTCCCCGGTACAATGAGCAGTTCTTC
>many|TRBJ2-7|TRBV20-1|.
CSARDSFYEQYF
TGCAGTGCTAGAGACAGTTTCTACGAGCAGTACTTC